This section outlines one TCR beta chain sequence together with its context. Its antigen is still unknown. Per-base qualities were not stored, and no clone one base away is much larger. Regulatory T cells were sorted as cells that were CD4+CD25hiCD127low/negative. APECED syndrome was present in the AIRE-deficient patients. Sorting of Tconv and Treg cells intended for TCRbeta sequencing was performed on a FACSAria flow cytometer. Sorted cells were collected into 5-ml round-bottom polystyrene tubes, and dry cell pellets were frozen at -80°C before sequencing. This specimen comes from a study of B cell selection in AIRE deficiency (dated by TCRdb to the late 2010s). Context from the whole study: Researchers compared TCRbeta repertoires of sorted blood CD4+ conventional T cells and regulatory T cells in AIRE-deficient patients with those in healthy controls. The TCR-sequenced cohort comprised about five AIRE-deficient APECED patients and about five healthy control donors. What the research found in general, with its limitations: Roughly a third of the Treg TCRbeta sequences shared among healthy donors turned up in patient Tconv cells, suggesting that Treg-biased clones are diverted into the Tconv compartment. Only TCRbeta chains were sequenced, and about 33% of the Treg sequences shared among healthy donors were also detected in healthy Tconv cells, possibly owing to differing TCRalpha chains. Shorter CDR3s were found in shared Treg sequences, reflecting a bias toward rearrangements containing few non-templated nucleotide insertions. Among approximately 3,400 shared Treg TCRbeta sequences, about 30% were shared exclusively by healthy donors and roughly 9% exclusively by patients, which suggests that Treg selection is less efficient in the absence of AIRE. In terms of TCRBV gene usage, CDR3 length and TCR diversity, Tconv and Treg cells from AIRE-deficient patients looked similar to Tconv and Treg cells from healthy donors.

From the germline V gene, CDR1 is MDHEN and CDR2 is SYDVKM. The CDR3 contains 19 residues, cysteine and phenylalanine counted. CDR3 DNA only is kept here, 57 bases in frame from base 1. At the junction V is shortened by 6 bases and J by 0 bases; bases outside the gene matches: 12. The immunoSEQ platform was used for TCRbeta chain sequencing. The authors' analysis ran thus. When Treg repertoires were pooled, patients gave some 60,000 distinct TCRbeta sequences, while healthy donors gave about 96,000. Public Treg TCRbeta sequences were defined as those shared by two or more individuals and were then searched for in Tconv repertoires. To test for differences between groups, Mann-Whitney U tests with Bonferroni-Dunn correction were run in GraphPad Prism 7.03. As stored in TCRdb, this immuneACCESS dataset retains in-frame rearrangements with V and J assigned. A fraction of the clones does not appear; measured against another copy, unresolved V genes explain less than half of the discrepancy, and the remainder lacks a known reason. V and J calls and clone size are those listed in that table; D and trimming were worked out from the DNA. The sample table lists thousands of clones, 78% of them with a count of one. The ten largest account for about 3.4% of the sample.

The sequence derives from a human donor with AIRE deficiency. The chain employs TRBV28 and TRBJ1-4; a stretch of 11 junction bases matches TRBD1. The sequenced sample consisted of Tregs sorted from PBMCs. The CDR3 loop reads CASRVTLGQGDATNEKLFF. The sequence in DNA is TGTGCCAGCAGGGTAACGCTGGGACAGGGGGACGCAACTAATGAAAAACTGTTTTTT.